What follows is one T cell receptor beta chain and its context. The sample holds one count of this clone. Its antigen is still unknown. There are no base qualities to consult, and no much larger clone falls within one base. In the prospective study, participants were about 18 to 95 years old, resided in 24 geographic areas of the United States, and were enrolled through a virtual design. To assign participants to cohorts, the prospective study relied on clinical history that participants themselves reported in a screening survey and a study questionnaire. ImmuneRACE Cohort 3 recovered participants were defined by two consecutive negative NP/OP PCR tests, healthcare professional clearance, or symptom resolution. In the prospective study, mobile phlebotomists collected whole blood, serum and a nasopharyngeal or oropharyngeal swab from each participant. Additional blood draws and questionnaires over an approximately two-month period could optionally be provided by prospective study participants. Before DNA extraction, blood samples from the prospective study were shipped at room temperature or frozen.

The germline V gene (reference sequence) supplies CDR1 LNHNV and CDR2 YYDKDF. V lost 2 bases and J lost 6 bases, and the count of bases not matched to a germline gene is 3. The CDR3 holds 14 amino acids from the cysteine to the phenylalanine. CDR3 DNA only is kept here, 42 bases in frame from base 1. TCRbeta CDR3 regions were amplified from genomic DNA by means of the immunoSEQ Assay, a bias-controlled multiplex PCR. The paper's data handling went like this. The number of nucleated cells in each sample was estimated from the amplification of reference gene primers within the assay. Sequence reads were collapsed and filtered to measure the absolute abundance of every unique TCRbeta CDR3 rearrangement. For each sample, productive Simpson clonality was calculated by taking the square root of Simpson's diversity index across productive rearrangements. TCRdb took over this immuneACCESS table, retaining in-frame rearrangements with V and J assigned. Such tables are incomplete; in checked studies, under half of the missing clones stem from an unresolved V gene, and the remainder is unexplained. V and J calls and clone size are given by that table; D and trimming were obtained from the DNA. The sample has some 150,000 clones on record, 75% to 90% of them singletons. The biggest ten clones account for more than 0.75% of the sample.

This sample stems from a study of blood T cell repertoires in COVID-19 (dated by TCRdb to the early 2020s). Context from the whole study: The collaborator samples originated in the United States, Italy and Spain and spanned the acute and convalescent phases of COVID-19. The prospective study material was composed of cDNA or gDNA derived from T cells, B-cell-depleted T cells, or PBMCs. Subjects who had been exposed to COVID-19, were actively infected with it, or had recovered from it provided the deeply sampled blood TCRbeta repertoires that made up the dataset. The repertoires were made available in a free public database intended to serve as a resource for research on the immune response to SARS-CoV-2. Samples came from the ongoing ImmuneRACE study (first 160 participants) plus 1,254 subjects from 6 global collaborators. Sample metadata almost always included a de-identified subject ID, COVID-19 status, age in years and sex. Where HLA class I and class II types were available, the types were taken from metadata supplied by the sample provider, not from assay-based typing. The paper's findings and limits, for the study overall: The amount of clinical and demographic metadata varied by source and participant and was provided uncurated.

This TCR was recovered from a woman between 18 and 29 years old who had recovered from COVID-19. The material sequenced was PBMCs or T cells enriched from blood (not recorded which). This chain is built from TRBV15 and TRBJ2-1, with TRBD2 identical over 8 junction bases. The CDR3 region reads CATSRSGTSNEQFF. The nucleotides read TGTGCCACCAGCAGATCCGGGACTAGCAATGAGCAGTTCTTC.